These 27 T cell receptor beta chains were all obtained from the same sample, sequenced in a study of cytomegalovirus exposure and HLA in healthy donors. PCR primers comprised 60 Vbeta and 13 Jbeta primers. Sequenced by immunoSEQ multiplex PCR; TCRdb stores in-frame clones only, minus some. The table shows about 100,000 clones, with approximately 80% occurring only once. Sequences were obtained from PBMCs. These receptors were taken from a male donor in good health and CMV-seronegative.

The chain employs TRBV28 and TRBJ1-5; D is ambiguous. CDR3 length: 15 amino acids. The germline CDR1 and CDR2 sequences are MDHEN and SYDVKM. Trimming took 7 bases from V and 0 from J, leaving 13 bases between them. This CDR3 is CASISPGNSNQPQHF. The CDR3 coding sequence is TGTGCCAGCATCTCACCAGGAAATAGCAATCAGCCCCAGCATTTT.

The chain couples TRBV25-1 to TRBJ2-7; TRBD2 agrees at 8 bases. V dropped 6 bases and J dropped 1; count of bases not matched to a gene: 5. Germline V gene sequence: CDR1 MGHDK, CDR2 SYGVNS. The CDR3 length is 14 residues. The CDR3 DNA reads as TGTGCCAGCAGCAGAAGCGGGGGATCCTACGAGCAGTACTTC. Its translation: CASSRSGGSYEQYF.

The V and J genes are TRBV5-1 and TRBJ2-5; a weak D match, TRBD2 (5 bases). V lost 6 bases, J lost 4 bases, and 19 bases lay in between. This CDR3 comprises 15 residues. The V gene's germline CDR1 is SGHRS and CDR2 YFSETQ. The CDR3 DNA follows: TGCGCCAGCACCAATCGCGGAGGTGTCGTAGAGACCCAGTACTTC. Its protein is CASTNRGGVVETQYF.

This clone was observed a few times. The rearrangement uses TRBV5-1 and TRBJ2-5, with TRBD2 matching 8 bases. The CDR3 contains 13 residues. Germline CDR1 and CDR2: SGHRS and YFSETQ. Trimming took 5 bases from V and 7 from J; bases not matched to a gene: 7. The CDR3 nucleotides are TGCGCCAGCAGTTCCGGGACTAGAGGGACCCAGTACTTC. It specifies CASSSGTRGTQYF. The full variable domain, in which reference TRBV5-1 and TRBJ2-5 provide the parts outside the CDR3, is KAGVTQTPRYLIKTRGQQVTLSCSPISGHRSVSWYQQTPGQGLQFLFEYFSETQRNKGNFPGRFSGRQFSNSRSEMNVSTLELGDSALYLCASSSGTRGTQYFGPGTRLLVL.

The chain carries TRBV6-1 and TRBJ2-1; D might be TRBD1 (6 bases). The CDR3 runs 15 residues. V was cut by 1 base and J by 2 bases, with 9 bases left in between. The germline V gene has CDR1 MNHNS and CDR2 SASEGT. The CDR3 region is CASSEDRAPYNEQFF. CDR3 in DNA: TGTGCCAGCAGTGAAGACAGGGCGCCCTACAATGAGCAGTTCTTC.

As to this clone: The same CDR3 arises from other DNA sequences in this sample as well. The genes are TRBV6-1 and TRBJ1-2, with 9 bases identical to TRBD1. The CDR3 sequence is 14 residues long. The germline gives CDR1 MNHNS, CDR2 SASEGT. Losses at the gene ends were 9 bases for V and 6 bases for J; bases not matched to a gene: 11. The CDR3 nucleotides are TGTGCCAGTAGACAGGGGGGGAATGTTGATGGCTACACCTTC. It yields the protein CASRQGGNVDGYTF.

The chain carries TRBV28 and TRBJ2-7; 7 bases are shared with TRBD1. The ends lost 5 bases at V and 5 bases at J; junction bases unmatched: 12. Germline V gene sequence: CDR1 MDHEN, CDR2 SYDVKM. The CDR3 contains 15 residues. The CDR3 bases are TGTGCCAGCAGTCCCTCTAGATCACAGGGGAACGAGCAGTACTTC. Its protein product is CASSPSRSQGNEQYF.

V usage is TRBV25-1 and J usage is TRBJ1-2; TRBD1 might be the D (6 bases). Germline CDR1 reads MGHDK; CDR2 reads SYGVNS. The CDR3 loop spans 12 amino acids. Trimming cost V 2 bases and J 5 bases, with 6 bases left between them. The CDR3 sequence: CASSETGYGYTF. The CDR3 bases are TGTGCCAGCAGTGAAACAGGGTATGGCTACACCTTC.

This clone is a singleton in its sample. The chain joins TRBV28 to TRBJ2-1, with 9 bases fitting TRBD2. The CDR3 is 19 amino acids. Germline CDR1 is MDHEN and CDR2 is SYDVKM. Trimming cost V 5 bases and J 2 bases; bases outside gene matches: 16. CDR3 nucleotide sequence: TGTGCCAGCAGTCTACTCAGTTTGGTCGAGCGGGAGGCCTACAATGAGCAGTTCTTC. It codes for CASSLLSLVEREAYNEQFF.

The gene calls are TRBV27 and TRBJ2-7; possible D gene TRBD2, 7 bases. The CDR3 contains 17 residues. Per the germline V gene, CDR1 is MNHEY and CDR2 is SMNVEV (reference sequence). The V gene lost 2 bases and the J gene lost 6 bases, with 23 bases spanning the gap. The DNA of the CDR3 is TGTGCCAGCAGTTTAGCTCCAGGCCCCCGGGGGGCCTTCGAGCAGTACTTC. Amino acid sequence: CASSLAPGPRGAFEQYF.

In this sample, this clone turned up a few times. The rearrangement links TRBV7-6 to TRBJ2-7, with 9 bases aligning to TRBD2. This CDR3 is 16 amino acids long. V shed 1 base, J shed 1 base, and the junction held 5 bases outside the gene matches. Germline values: CDR1 SGHVS, CDR2 FNYEAQ. DNA for the CDR3: TGTGCCAGCAGCTTAGGTGTTAGCGGGAGTTCCTACGAGCAGTACTTC. Translating it yields CASSLGVSGSSYEQYF.

This clone was observed a single time. The genes are TRBV25-1 and TRBJ2-1; weak D call: TRBD2 (5 bases). Trimming took 4 bases from V and 4 from J, leaving 8 bases between them. Germline CDR1 and CDR2: MGHDK and SYGVNS. CDR3 length: 13 amino acids. This chain's CDR3 is CASSGTRYNEQFF. CDR3 coding DNA: TGTGCCAGCAGTGGGACTCGGTACAATGAGCAGTTCTTC.

The sample holds one count of this clone. The chain employs TRBV4-1 and TRBJ2-1; D perhaps matches TRBD2 (5 bases). V lost 4 bases and J lost 8, with 12 bases in between. This CDR3 region has 13 residues. Looked up from germline, CDR1 is MGHRA and CDR2 is YSYEKL. The chain's CDR3 is CASSPVSGDEQFF. In nucleotides, the CDR3 is TGCGCCAGCAGCCCAGTGAGCGGAGATGAGCAGTTCTTC.

This clone was seen once. This chain links TRBV28 with TRBJ1-1; D call uncertain. With 5 bases removed from V and 1 base from J, the gap between germline ends came to 11 bases. This CDR3 is 14 amino acids long. CDR1 is MDHEN and CDR2 is SYDVKM in the germline V gene. The CDR3 coding sequence is TGTGCCAGCAGTCGTCGGGTCCCGAACACTGAAGCTTTCTTT. It codes for CASSRRVPNTEAFF.

The chain joins TRBV15 to TRBJ2-7; TRBD2 matches 9 bases. The germline V gene encodes CDR1 LNHNV and CDR2 YYDKDF (reference sequence). CDR3 length: 16 residues. Trimming at V came to 5 bases and at J to 2 bases, leaving 10 bases not matched to a gene. For the CDR3, the DNA is TGTGCCACCAGCGGATACTTTAGCGGGAGTACCTACGAGCAGTACTTC. This codes for CATSGYFSGSTYEQYF.

V usage is TRBV6-5 and J usage is TRBJ2-7; TRBD1 agrees at 8 bases. This CDR3 region has 13 residues. The V and J ends lost 5 bases and 6 bases, in that order; junction bases with no gene match: 6. The germline V gene encodes CDR1 MNHEY and CDR2 SVGAGI. This CDR3 is CASSIEGQGEQYF. CDR3 DNA: TGTGCCAGCAGTATAGAAGGACAGGGCGAGCAGTACTTC.

This sequence joins TRBV7-9 and TRBJ2-7; 8 bases are shared with TRBD1. Germline CDR1 is SEHNR and CDR2 is FQNEAQ (reference sequence). CDR3 length: 17 residues. Trimming took 3 bases from V and 2 from J; bases not matched to a gene: 12. The DNA of the CDR3 is TGTGCCAGCAGCTTTCTCCCGCTCTCGGACAGGGCCTACGAGCAGTACTTC. Translating gives CASSFLPLSDRAYEQYF.

The chain recombines TRBV5-5 with TRBJ1-1; D ambiguous. Germline V gene data show CDR1 as SGHKS and CDR2 as YYEKEE (reference sequence). The CDR3 is 14 residues long. V was cut by 0 bases and J by 1 base, with 7 bases left in between. The CDR3 DNA is TGTGCCAGCAGCTTGGCCTTACAGAACACTGAAGCTTTCTTT. It is translated as CASSLALQNTEAFF.

V gene TRBV19 combines with J gene TRBJ1-3, with 8 bases identical to TRBD1. V shed 9 bases, J shed 0 bases, and the junction held 10 bases outside the gene matches. Germline V CDR1 and CDR2: LNHDA, SQIVND (reference sequence). The CDR3 contains 16 residues. The CDR3 region is CASQGQGLLSGNTIYF. DNA for the CDR3: TGTGCCAGCCAAGGACAGGGCCTTCTCTCTGGAAACACCATATATTTT.

J is TRBJ1-1 and V is TRBV30; 8 bases line up with TRBD1. CDR3 size: 12 residues. The V gene end was trimmed by 7 bases and the J gene end by 1 base; junction bases not matched to a gene: 2. Germline V gene data show CDR1 as GTSNPN and CDR2 as SVGIG (reference sequence). This CDR3 reads CAYDRGNTEAFF. CDR3 coding DNA: TGTGCCTACGACAGGGGGAACACTGAAGCTTTCTTT.

This chain connects TRBV9 to TRBJ2-1, with unresolved D. The CDR3 has 16 amino acids. In germline, CDR1 is SGDLS, CDR2 YYNGEE. With 4 bases removed from V and 3 bases from J, the gap between germline ends came to 17 bases. This CDR3 is CASSPRGAALYNEQFF. DNA of the CDR3: TGTGCCAGCAGCCCCCGCGGCGCCGCCCTCTACAATGAGCAGTTCTTC. Supplemented by reference TRBV9 and TRBJ2-1, the full variable domain reads DSGVTQTPKHLITATGQRVTLRCSPRSGDLSVYWYQQSLDQGLQFLIQYYNGEERAKGNILERFSAQQFPDLHSELNLSSLELGDSALYFCASSPRGAALYNEQFFGPGTRLTVL.

The chain combines TRBV5-4 with TRBJ2-2; 12 positions match TRBD2. Germline V CDR1 and CDR2: SGHNT, YYREEE (reference sequence). This CDR3 comprises 15 residues. J lost 6 bases, V lost 1 base, and 1 base had no gene match. The CDR3 loop is CASSLLAGGAGELFF. The CDR3, as DNA: TGTGCCAGCAGCTTGCTAGCGGGAGGGGCCGGGGAGCTGTTTTTT. The full variable domain, rest sourced from reference TRBV5-4 and TRBJ2-2, is ETGVTQSPTHLIKTRGQQVTLRCSSQSGHNTVSWYQQALGQGPQFIFQYYREEENGRGNFPPRFSGLQFPNYSSELNVNALELDDSALYLCASSLLAGGAGELFFGEGSRLTVL.

The rearrangement links TRBV10-2 to TRBJ1-2; D remains ambiguous. Germline loops: CDR1 WSHSY, CDR2 SAAADI. V gave up 0 bases and J gave up 4 bases, with 6 bases separating them. This CDR3 spans 13 amino acids. CDR3 DNA: TGCGCCAGCAGTGAGTCGAACAGCTATGGCTACACCTTC. Encoded protein: CASSESNSYGYTF.

This chain uses TRBV6-5 with TRBJ1-5; D unclear. From germline, CDR1 is MNHEY and CDR2 SVGAGI. V gave up 5 bases and J gave up 7 bases, with 15 bases separating them. The CDR3 extends over 14 amino acids. The CDR3 protein is CASSLKREGQPQHF. The CDR3, as DNA: TGTGCCAGCAGTCTTAAGCGGGAGGGCCAGCCCCAGCATTTT.

J is TRBJ2-1 and V is TRBV4-1; 7 bases agree with TRBD2. CDR3 length: 16 amino acids. Per germline, CDR1 MGHRA and CDR2 YSYEKL. Germline trimming cut 1 base from V and 8 bases from J; bases unmatched to any gene: 11. Written as DNA, the CDR3 is TGCGCCAGCAGCCAAGGGGAGCGCGGGAGCTTATATGAGCAGTTCTTC. It encodes CASSQGERGSLYEQFF.

The chain carries TRBV5-1 and TRBJ1-2, with D possibly TRBD1 on 6 matching bases. Germline V gene lookup returns CDR1 SGHRS and CDR2 YFSETQ. The CDR3 spans 16 residues. V lost 3 bases and J 7 bases, leaving 22 bases between the germline ends. The CDR3 coding sequence is TGCGCCAGCAGCTCCTACGGAACAGGGCCCCCCTCTGGCTACACCTTC. Its translation is CASSSYGTGPPSGYTF.

The chain couples TRBV6-4 to TRBJ2-1; 9 positions match TRBD2. Germline CDR1 MRHNA, CDR2 SNTAGT. This CDR3 contains 16 residues. V dropped 5 bases and J dropped 2; count of bases not matched to a gene: 7. As DNA, the CDR3 is TGTGCCAGCAGTCCTGGACTAGCGCTCGCCTACAATGAGCAGTTCTTC. This encodes CASSPGLALAYNEQFF.